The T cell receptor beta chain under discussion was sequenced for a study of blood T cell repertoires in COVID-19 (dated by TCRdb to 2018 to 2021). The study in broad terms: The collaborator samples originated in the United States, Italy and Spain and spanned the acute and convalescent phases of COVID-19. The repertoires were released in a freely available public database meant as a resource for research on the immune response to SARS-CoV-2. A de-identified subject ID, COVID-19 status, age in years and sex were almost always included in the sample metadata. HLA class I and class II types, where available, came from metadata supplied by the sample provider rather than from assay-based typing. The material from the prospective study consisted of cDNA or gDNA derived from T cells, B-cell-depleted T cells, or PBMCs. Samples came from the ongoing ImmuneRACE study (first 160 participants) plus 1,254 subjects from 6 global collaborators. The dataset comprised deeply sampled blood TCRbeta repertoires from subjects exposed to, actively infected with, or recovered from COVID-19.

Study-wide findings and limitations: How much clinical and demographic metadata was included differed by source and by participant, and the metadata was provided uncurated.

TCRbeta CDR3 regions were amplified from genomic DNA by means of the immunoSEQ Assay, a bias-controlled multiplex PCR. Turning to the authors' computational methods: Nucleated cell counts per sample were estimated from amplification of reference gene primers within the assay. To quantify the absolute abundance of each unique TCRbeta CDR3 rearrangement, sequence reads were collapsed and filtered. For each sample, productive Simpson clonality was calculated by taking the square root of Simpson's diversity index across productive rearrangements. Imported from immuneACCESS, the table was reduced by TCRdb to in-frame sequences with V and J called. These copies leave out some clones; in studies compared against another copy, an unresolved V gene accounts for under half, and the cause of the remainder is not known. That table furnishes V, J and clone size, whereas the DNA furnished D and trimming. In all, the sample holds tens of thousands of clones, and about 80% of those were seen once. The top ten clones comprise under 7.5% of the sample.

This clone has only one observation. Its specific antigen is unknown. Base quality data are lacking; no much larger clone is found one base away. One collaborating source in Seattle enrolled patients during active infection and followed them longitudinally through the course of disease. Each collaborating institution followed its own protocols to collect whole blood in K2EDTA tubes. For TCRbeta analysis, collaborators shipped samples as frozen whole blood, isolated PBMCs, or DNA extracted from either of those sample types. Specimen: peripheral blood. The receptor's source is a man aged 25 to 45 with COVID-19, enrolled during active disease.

The CDR3 corresponds to CASTTLGTGGNGYTF. The sequenced DNA is TGTGCCAGCACCACCTTAGGGACAGGGGGCAATGGCTACACCTTC. Recombination connected TRBV27 to TRBJ1-2, with 12 bases in between that match TRBD1. From the germline V gene (reference sequence), CDR1 is MNHEY and CDR2 is SMNVEV. V has 7 bases trimmed and J has 6 bases trimmed; junction bases matching no gene number 9. Inclusive of the bounding cysteine and phenylalanine, the CDR3 is 15 residues long. Kept here is only the CDR3 DNA, which spans 45 bases and is read in frame from base 1.